This T cell receptor beta chain comes out of a study of CD8 T cells in ankylosing spondylitis. Study observations and caveats: What appeared characteristic of ankylosing spondylitis blood was a TCR beta motif of eight highly homologous variants.

This clonotype has more than one count but fewer than ten. Antigen: not known. Germline V lookup: CDR1 SQVTM, CDR2 ANQGSEA. The CDR3 sequence is 17 residues long. V shed 4 bases, J shed 4 bases, and the junction held 12 bases outside the gene matches. TCRdb re-analysed the 5' RACE reads in MiXCR, keeping a single row per CDR3 protein. In the table there are under 850,000 distinct CDR3 sequences, 15% to 20% of which are singletons. The sample was blood, either unsorted or a sorted T cell fraction (not recorded which). The receptor comes from a male donor with ankylosing spondylitis. V and J are TRBV29-1 and TRBJ2-6, with 8 bases that match TRBD2. The CDR3 loop is CSVASTSAPAGANVLTF. CDR3 nucleotides: TGCAGCGTTGCTTCGACTAGCGCCCCGGCCGGGGCCAACGTCCTGACTTTC. The full variable domain, completed using reference TRBV29-1 and TRBJ2-6, is SAVISQKPSRDICQRGTSLTIQCQVDSQVTMMFWYRQQPGQSLTLIATANQGSEATYESGFVIDKFPISRPNLTFSTLTVSNMSPEDSSIYLCSVASTSAPAGANVLTFGAGSRLTVL.